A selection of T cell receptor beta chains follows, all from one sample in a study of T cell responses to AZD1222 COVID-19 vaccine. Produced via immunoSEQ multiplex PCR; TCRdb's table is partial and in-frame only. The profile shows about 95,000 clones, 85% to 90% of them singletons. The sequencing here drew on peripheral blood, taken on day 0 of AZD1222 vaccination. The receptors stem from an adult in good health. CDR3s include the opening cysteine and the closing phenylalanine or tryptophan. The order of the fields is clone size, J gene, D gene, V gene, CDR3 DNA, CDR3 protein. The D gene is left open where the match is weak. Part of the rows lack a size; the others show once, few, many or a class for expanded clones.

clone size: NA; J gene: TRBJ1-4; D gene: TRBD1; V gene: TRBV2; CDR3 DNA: TGTGCCAGCAGACCCCAGGGACAGGGAATCGAAAAACTGTTTTTT; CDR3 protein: CASRPQGQGIEKLFF
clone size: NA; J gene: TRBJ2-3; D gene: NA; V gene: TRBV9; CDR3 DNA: TGTGCCAGCAGCGTAGCGGGGGCCGCCGCAGATACGCAGTATTTT; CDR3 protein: CASSVAGAAADTQYF
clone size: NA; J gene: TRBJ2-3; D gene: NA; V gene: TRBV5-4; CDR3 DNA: TGTGCCAGCAGCTTGTCCAGTAGCACAGATACGCAGTATTTT; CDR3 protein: CASSLSSSTDTQYF
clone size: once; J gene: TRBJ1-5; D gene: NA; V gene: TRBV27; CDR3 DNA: TGTGCCAGCAGTTTAATGGGAACCCAGCCCCAGCATTTT; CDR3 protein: CASSLMGTQPQHF
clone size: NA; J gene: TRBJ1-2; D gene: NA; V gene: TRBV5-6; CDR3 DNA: TGTGCCAGCAGCCACCTTCCTACCTATGGCTACACCTTC; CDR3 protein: CASSHLPTYGYTF
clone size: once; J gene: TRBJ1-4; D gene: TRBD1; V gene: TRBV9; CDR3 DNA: TGTGCCAGCAGCACAACTGGGGGGACAGGGGGCGAAAAACTGTTTTTT; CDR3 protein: CASSTTGGTGGEKLFF
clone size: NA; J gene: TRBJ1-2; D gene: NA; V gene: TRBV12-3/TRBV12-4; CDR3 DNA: TGTGCCAGCAGTCGAACGACAGGAGATGGCTACACCTTC; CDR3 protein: CASSRTTGDGYTF
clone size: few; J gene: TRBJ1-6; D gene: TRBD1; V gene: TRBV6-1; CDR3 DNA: TGTGCCAGCAGTGAATACCCAGGGGGCCCTTCACCCCTCCACTTT; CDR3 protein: CASSEYPGGPSPLHF
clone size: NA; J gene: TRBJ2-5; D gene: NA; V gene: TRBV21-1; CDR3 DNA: TGTGCCAGCAGCTCAGTAAACGTCGGTAGAGTGCCGCAAGAGACCCAGTACTTC; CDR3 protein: CASSSVNVGRVPQETQYF
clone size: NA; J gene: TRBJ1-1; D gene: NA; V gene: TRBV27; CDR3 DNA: NA; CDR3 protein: CASSLVWGTGSFF
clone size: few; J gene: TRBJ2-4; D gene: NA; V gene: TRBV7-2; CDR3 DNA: TGTGCCAGCAGCTTTGGATGGGGGGGGCCCAGCTTC; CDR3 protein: CASSFGWGGPSF
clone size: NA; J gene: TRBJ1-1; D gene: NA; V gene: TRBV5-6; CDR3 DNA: TGTGCCAGCAGCCTGGGGGGCGAAGCTTTCTTT; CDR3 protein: CASSLGGEAFF
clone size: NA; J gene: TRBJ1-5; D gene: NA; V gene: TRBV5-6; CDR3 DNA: TGTGCCAGCAGCTCGGGGGGTGGCAATCAGCCCCAGCATTTT; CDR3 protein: CASSSGGGNQPQHF
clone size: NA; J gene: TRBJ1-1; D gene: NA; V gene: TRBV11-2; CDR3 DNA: TGTGCCAGCAGCTTAGAAGGAAGAGCTTTCTTT; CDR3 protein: CASSLEGRAFF
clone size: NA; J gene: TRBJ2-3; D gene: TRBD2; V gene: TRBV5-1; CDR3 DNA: TGCGCCAGCAGCTTGAGCATAGCGGGGGGGCCTTACGATACGCAGTATTTT; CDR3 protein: CASSLSIAGGPYDTQYF
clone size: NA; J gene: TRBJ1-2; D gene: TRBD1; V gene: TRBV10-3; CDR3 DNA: TGTGCCATCAGAAAACAGGGGGCCAACTATGGCTACACCTTC; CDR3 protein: CAIRKQGANYGYTF
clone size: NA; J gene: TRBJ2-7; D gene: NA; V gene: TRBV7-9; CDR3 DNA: TGTGCCAGCAGCTCGGACAGCGGCTGGGCCTACGAGCAGTACTTC; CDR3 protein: CASSSDSGWAYEQYF
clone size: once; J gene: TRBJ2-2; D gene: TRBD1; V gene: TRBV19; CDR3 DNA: TGTGCCAGTAGTTTGGGACAGCACACCGGGGAGCTGTTTTTT; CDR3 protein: CASSLGQHTGELFF
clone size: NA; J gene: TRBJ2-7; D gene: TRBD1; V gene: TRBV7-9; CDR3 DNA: TGTGCCAGCAGCGTCCGGGACAGGGCTTGGAACGAGCAGTACTTC; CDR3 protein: CASSVRDRAWNEQYF
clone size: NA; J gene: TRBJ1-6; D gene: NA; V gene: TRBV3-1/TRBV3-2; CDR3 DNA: TGTGCCAGCAGCCAAGGTCGGGCCGGTACCTATAATTCACCCCTCCACTTT; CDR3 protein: CASSQGRAGTYNSPLHF
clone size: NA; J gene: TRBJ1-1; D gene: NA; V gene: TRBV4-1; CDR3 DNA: TGCGCCAGCAGCCAAGTTGGCGTCGTGACTTTCTTT; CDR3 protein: CASSQVGVVTFF
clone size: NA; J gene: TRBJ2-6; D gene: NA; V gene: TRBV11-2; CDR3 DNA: TGTGCCAGCAGCTTAGTTAAGAGCTCTGGGGCCAACGTCCTGACTTTC; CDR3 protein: CASSLVKSSGANVLTF
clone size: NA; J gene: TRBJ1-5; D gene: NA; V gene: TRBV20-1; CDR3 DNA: TGCAGTGCTCCGACAGGTAGGGCCCAGCATTTT; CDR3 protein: CSAPTGRAQHF
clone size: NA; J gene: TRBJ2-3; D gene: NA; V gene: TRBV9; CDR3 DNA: TGTGCCAGCAGCCCGGGGGCGGGGCACACAGATACGCAGTATTTT; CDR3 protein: CASSPGAGHTDTQYF
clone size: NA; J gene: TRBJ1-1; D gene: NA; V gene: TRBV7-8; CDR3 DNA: TGTGCCAGCAGCTTAGTTTGGCAGGCTGGCACTGAAGCTTTCTTT; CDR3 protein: CASSLVWQAGTEAFF
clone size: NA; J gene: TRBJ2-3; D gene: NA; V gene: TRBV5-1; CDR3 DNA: TGCGCCAGCAGCTTGGCCGCGGCAAATGGAGATACGCAGTATTTT; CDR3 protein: CASSLAAANGDTQYF
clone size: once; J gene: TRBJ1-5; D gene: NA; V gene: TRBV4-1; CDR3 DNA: TGCGCCAGCAGCCAAGAAGGGCAGGGGCAGCCCCAGCATTTT; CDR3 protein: CASSQEGQGQPQHF
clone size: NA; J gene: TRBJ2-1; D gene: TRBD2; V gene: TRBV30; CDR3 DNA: TGTGCCTGGAGTTCTAGAGTCGGGAGGGTCTTC; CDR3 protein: CAWSSRVGRVF
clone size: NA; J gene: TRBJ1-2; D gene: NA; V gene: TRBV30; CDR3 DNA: TGTGCCTGGAGTCCCGGCCTAGGTTATGGCTACACCTTC; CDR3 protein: CAWSPGLGYGYTF